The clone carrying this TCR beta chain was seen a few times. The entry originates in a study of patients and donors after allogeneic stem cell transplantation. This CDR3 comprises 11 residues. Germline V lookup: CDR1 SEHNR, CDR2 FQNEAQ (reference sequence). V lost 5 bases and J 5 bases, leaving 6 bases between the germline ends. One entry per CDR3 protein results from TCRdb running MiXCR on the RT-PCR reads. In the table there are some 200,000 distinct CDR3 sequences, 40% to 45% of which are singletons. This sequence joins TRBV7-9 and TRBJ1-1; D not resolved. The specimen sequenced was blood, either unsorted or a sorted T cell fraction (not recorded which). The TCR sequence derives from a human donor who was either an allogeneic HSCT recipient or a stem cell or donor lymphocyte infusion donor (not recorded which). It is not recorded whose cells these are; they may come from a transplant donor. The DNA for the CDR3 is TGTGCCAGCAGCCCGGAAACTGAAGCTTTCTTT. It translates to CASSPETEAFF.